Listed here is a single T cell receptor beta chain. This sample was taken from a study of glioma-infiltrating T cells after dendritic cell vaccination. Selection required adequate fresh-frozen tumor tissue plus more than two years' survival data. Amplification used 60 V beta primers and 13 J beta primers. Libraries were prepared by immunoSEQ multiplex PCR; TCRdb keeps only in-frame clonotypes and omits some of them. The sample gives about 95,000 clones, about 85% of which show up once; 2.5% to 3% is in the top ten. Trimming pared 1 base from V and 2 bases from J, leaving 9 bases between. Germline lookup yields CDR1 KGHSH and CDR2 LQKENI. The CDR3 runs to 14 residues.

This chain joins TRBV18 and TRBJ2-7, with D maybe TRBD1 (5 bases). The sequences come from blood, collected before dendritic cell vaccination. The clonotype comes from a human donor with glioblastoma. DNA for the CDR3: TGTGCCAGCTCACCACGAGAAGGGGCCTACGAGCAGTACTTC. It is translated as CASSPREGAYEQYF.